Following are 25 T cell receptor beta chains from one sample sequenced in a study of blood T cell repertoires in COVID-19. TCRdb's table, derived via immunoSEQ multiplex PCR, lists solely in-frame clones and lacks some. The sample contains around 200,000 clones, approximately 86% of which appear only once. The sequencing input was peripheral blood. The receptors here all came from a man between 65 and 79 years old with acute or convalescent COVID-19.

This chain links TRBV12-3 or TRBV12-4 with TRBJ1-2; D gene unclear. The CDR3 has 13 residues. Trimming cost V 6 bases and J 4 bases, with 12 bases left between them. The chain's CDR3 is CASRENTAYGYTF. The DNA for the CDR3 is TGTGCCAGCAGAGAGAACACAGCCTATGGCTACACCTTC.

The chain links TRBV6-5 to TRBJ2-7; no clear D. CDR1 MNHEY and CDR2 SVGAGI come from the germline V gene. This CDR3 is 14 amino acids long. Trimming cost V 0 bases and J 3 bases, with 9 bases left between them. This chain's CDR3 is CASSYSREDYEQYF. The CDR3 DNA reads as TGTGCCAGCAGTTACTCCCGAGAGGACTACGAGCAGTACTTC.

The table lists this clone with a few counts. The V gene is TRBV7-9, the J gene TRBJ2-7; 9 bases are shared with TRBD1. J gave up 3 bases and V 1 base, and 1 base lay outside the gene matches. The V gene's germline CDR1 is SEHNR and CDR2 FQNEAQ (reference sequence). The length of the CDR3 is 14 residues. The CDR3 nucleotides are TGTGCCAGCAGCTTAGGGGGACAGGGCTACGAGCAGTACTTC. It translates to CASSLGGQGYEQYF.

This clone has only one observation. The J gene is TRBJ1-2, the V gene TRBV3-1 (or the pseudogene TRBV3-2); D gene unclear. Trimming pared 1 base from V and 8 bases from J, leaving 8 bases between. Germline CDR1 LGHDT, CDR2 YNNKEL (reference sequence). This CDR3 has 12 amino acids. CDR3 amino acids: CASSQVTSGYTF. For the CDR3, the DNA is TGTGCCAGCAGCCAAGTAACTTCGGGCTACACCTTC.

V usage is TRBV20-1 and J usage is TRBJ2-1; D call uncertain. The V gene lost 4 bases and the J gene lost 4 bases, with 5 bases spanning the gap. Per germline, CDR1 DFQATT and CDR2 SNEGSKA (reference sequence). The length of the CDR3 is 11 residues. The CDR3 here is CSAKYYNEQFF. CDR3 sequence (DNA): TGCAGTGCTAAATATTACAATGAGCAGTTCTTC.

The V gene is TRBV9, the J gene TRBJ2-7, with 7 bases that match TRBD2. Trimming removed 4 bases from V and 3 bases from J; junction bases left unmatched: 10. Germline-derived CDR1 and CDR2 are SGDLS and YYNGEE. The length of the CDR3 is 15 residues. CDR3 in DNA: TGTGCCAGCAGCCCCTATAGGGCGGGGGTCTACGAGCAGTACTTC. Translated, it gives CASSPYRAGVYEQYF.

The genes are TRBV12-3 or TRBV12-4 and TRBJ2-7; 9 bases line up with TRBD2. CDR3 length equals 13 residues. V lost 3 bases, J lost 5 bases, and 2 bases stayed unmatched. The CDR3 DNA sequence: TGTGCCAGCAGTTTGGAGCGGGAGGACGAGCAGTACTTC. It codes for CASSLEREDEQYF.

This chain links TRBV19 with TRBJ2-6; tentative D call: TRBD2 (6 bases). Trimming removed 5 bases at V and 0 bases at J, with 8 bases between. Germline CDR1 is LNHDA and CDR2 is SQIVND (reference sequence). The CDR3 is 15 amino acids. Written as DNA, the CDR3 is TGTGCCAGTAGTCTCGGGGGCTCTGGGGCCAACGTCCTGACTTTC. This translates into CASSLGGSGANVLTF.

The V gene is TRBV19, the J gene TRBJ1-1; D is perhaps TRBD1 (5 bases). The CDR3 totals 14 residues. CDR1 LNHDA and CDR2 SQIVND come from the germline V gene (reference sequence). The germline V and J ends were trimmed by 4 bases and 11 bases, with 20 bases remaining between them. CDR3 loop: CASSNPGLGRGAFF. The CDR3 coding sequence is TGTGCCAGTAGTAACCCCGGACTAGGGAGGGGCGCTTTCTTT.

The CDR3 nucleotides read TGTGCCAGCTCACCCCTAGCGGGGGGCCTCGAGACCCAGTACTTC. It encodes CASSPLAGGLETQYF. The genes are TRBV18 and TRBJ2-5; 11 nucleotides align to TRBD2. The CDR3 is 15 residues long. Germline trimming cut 3 bases from V and 5 bases from J; bases unmatched to any gene: 5. Germline V lookup: CDR1 KGHSH, CDR2 LQKENI.

This chain uses TRBV2 with TRBJ1-6; 7 nucleotides agree with TRBD1. V gave up 7 bases and J gave up 10 bases; unmatched junction bases: 7. The CDR3 spans 13 residues. Germline CDR1 reads SNHLY; CDR2 reads FYNNEI. The CDR3 region has the DNA TGTGCCAGCATTGATGACAGGGACTCACCCCTCCACTTT. It specifies CASIDDRDSPLHF.

The J gene is TRBJ2-3, the V gene TRBV5-4; tentatively, D is TRBD1 (6 bases). The germline CDR1 and CDR2 sequences are SGHNT and YYREEE (reference sequence). The CDR3 extends over 14 amino acids. Between the trimmed V and J ends, which lost 3 bases and 0 bases, there was a span of 8 bases. The CDR3 coding sequence is TGTGCCAGCAGCTACCAGGGGAGCACAGATACGCAGTATTTT. It codes for CASSYQGSTDTQYF. Complete variable domain (other parts from reference TRBV5-4 and TRBJ2-3): ETGVTQSPTHLIKTRGQQVTLRCSSQSGHNTVSWYQQALGQGPQFIFQYYREEENGRGNFPPRFSGLQFPNYSSELNVNALELDDSALYLCASSYQGSTDTQYFGPGTRLTVL.

CDR3 in amino acids: CASSPVEGYNEQFF. The CDR3 DNA sequence: TGTGCCAGCAGTCCGGTTGAGGGTTACAATGAGCAGTTCTTC. The chain joins TRBV27 to TRBJ2-1; possible D gene TRBD2, 5 bases. Looked up from germline, CDR1 is MNHEY and CDR2 is SMNVEV (reference sequence). Trimming cost V 5 bases and J 4 bases, with 12 bases left between them. The CDR3 extends over 14 amino acids.

The V and J genes are TRBV28 and TRBJ1-2, with 9 bases matching TRBD1. The CDR3 runs 15 residues. With V trimmed by 6 bases and J by 6 bases, 11 bases remained unmatched. Germline V gives CDR1 MDHEN, CDR2 SYDVKM. The DNA for the CDR3 is TGTGCCAGCAGCCTTGCGGGGACAGGGAATGATGGCTACACCTTC. It translates to CASSLAGTGNDGYTF.

This rearrangement joins TRBV29-1 to TRBJ2-3, with D perhaps assigned TRBD1 or TRBD2 (5 bases each). The CDR3 contains 12 residues. Trimming pared 7 bases from V and 3 bases from J, leaving 11 bases between. CDR1 and CDR2 from the germline V gene are SQVTM and ANQGSEA. CDR3 amino acids: CSGGIETDTQYF. The CDR3 DNA is TGCAGCGGGGGGATCGAGACAGATACGCAGTATTTT.

V and J are TRBV19 and TRBJ1-6; 7 bases are shared with TRBD1. The V gene end was trimmed by 3 bases and the J gene end by 6 bases; junction bases not matched to a gene: 14. The germline CDR1 and CDR2 sequences are LNHDA and SQIVND (reference sequence). The CDR3 extends over 18 amino acids. As DNA, the CDR3 is TGTGCCAGTAGTATGCCGACTAGGGGGCGATATAGTAATTCACCCCTCCACTTT. Amino acid sequence: CASSMPTRGRYSNSPLHF.

In its sample, this clone was seen once. The rearrangement uses TRBV6-2 or TRBV6-3 and TRBJ1-2; TRBD1 aligns across 9 bases. This CDR3 is 15 amino acids long. Trimming at V came to 4 bases and at J to 2 bases, leaving 5 bases not matched to a gene. The germline V gene encodes CDR1 MNHEY and CDR2 SVGEGT. CDR3 in DNA: TGTGCCAGCAGTTCCCCGGGACAGGGCAACTATGGCTACACCTTC. Its protein product is CASSSPGQGNYGYTF.

This clone came up once. The V gene is TRBV28, the J gene TRBJ2-2; D unclear. Trimming left V 1 base short and J 0 bases short, with 6 bases between. CDR3 length equals 15 residues. Germline V gene lookup returns CDR1 MDHEN and CDR2 SYDVKM. Here the CDR3 reads CASSLFTTNTGELFF. DNA for the CDR3: TGTGCCAGCAGTTTATTTACAACGAACACCGGGGAGCTGTTTTTT.

The J gene is TRBJ2-5, the V gene TRBV28; TRBD2 is a possible D gene (7 bases). V was shortened by 7 bases and J by 0 bases, with 15 bases between the two germline ends. CDR1 MDHEN and CDR2 SYDVKM come from the germline V gene. The CDR3 sequence is 15 residues long. The CDR3 DNA is TGTGCCAGCAAGGGGGGGGAGTTGTACCAAGAGACCCAGTACTTC. The encoded protein is CASKGGELYQETQYF.

The chain combines TRBV3-1 (or the pseudogene TRBV3-2) with TRBJ2-1; TRBD2 matches 7 bases. The CDR3 has 16 amino acids. Germline CDR1 and CDR2: LGHDT and YNNKEL (reference sequence). The V and J ends lost 5 bases and 7 bases, in that order; junction bases with no gene match: 14. CDR3 in amino acids: CASSAQWGGTGNEQFF. Here the CDR3 DNA reads TGTGCCAGCAGCGCCCAATGGGGGGGGACGGGAAATGAGCAGTTCTTC.

The V and J genes are TRBV27 and TRBJ2-2; perhaps TRBD2 as D (7 bases). Germline assignment: CDR1 MNHEY and CDR2 SMNVEV (reference sequence). The CDR3 totals 15 residues. V gave up 4 bases and J gave up 6 bases, with 15 bases separating them. The chain's CDR3 is CASSSPGRGAGELFF. The CDR3, as DNA: TGTGCCAGCAGTTCCCCAGGGAGGGGGGCCGGGGAGCTGTTTTTT.

The rearrangement uses TRBV11-2 and TRBJ2-7; 8 bases are a match to TRBD1. Germline V gene data show CDR1 as SGHAT and CDR2 as FQNNGV. J gave up 2 bases and V 5 bases, and 5 bases lay outside the gene matches. The CDR3 loop spans 14 amino acids. CDR3 bases: TGTGCCAGCAGCGTGACAGGGGCGCCCTACGAGCAGTACTTC. It is translated as CASSVTGAPYEQYF.

CDR3 sequence reads: CASSPLQGTGELFF. CDR3 coding DNA: TGTGCCAGCTCACCCTTACAGGGTACCGGGGAGCTGTTTTTT. The chain uses TRBV18 and TRBJ2-2, with a tentative D call TRBD1 (6 bases). V was shortened by 3 bases and J by 5 bases, with 10 bases between the two germline ends. Germline-derived CDR1 and CDR2 are KGHSH and LQKENI. The CDR3 is made up of 14 amino acids.

The chain carries TRBV28 and TRBJ1-6, with D unresolved. V lost 3 bases and J lost 0, with 15 bases in between. Germline CDR1 is MDHEN and CDR2 is SYDVKM. CDR3 size: 18 residues. In DNA, the CDR3 is TGTGCCAGCAGTTTCCCAGCGCGGGATATCTCCTATAATTCACCCCTCCACTTT. It codes for CASSFPARDISYNSPLHF.

The genes are TRBV2 and TRBJ2-3; D is possibly TRBD2 (6 bases). Germline assignment: CDR1 SNHLY and CDR2 FYNNEI. The CDR3 is 13 residues long. The V and J ends lost 2 bases and 8 bases respectively, with 11 bases between them. The CDR3 is CASSELGLGTQYF. The CDR3 DNA reads TGTGCCAGCAGTGAATTGGGACTCGGTACGCAGTATTTT. Together with reference TRBV2 and TRBJ2-3, the CDR3 gives the full variable domain: EPEVTQTPSHQVTQMGQEVILRCVPISNHLYFYWYRQILGQKVEFLVSFYNNEISEKSEIFDDQFSVERPDGSNFTLKIRSTKLEDSAMYFCASSELGLGTQYFGPGTRLTVL.